This TCR beta chain was sequenced for a study of blood T cell repertoires in COVID-19. About the study: Donors in the United States, Italy and Spain gave samples during acute or convalescent COVID-19. T cells, B-cell-depleted T cells, or PBMCs provided the cDNA or gDNA that served as material.

Profiling relied on immunoSEQ multiplex PCR, and the TCRdb table lists in-frame clones only, not all of them. The sample carries about 200,000 clones, 80% recorded once. Germline lookup yields CDR1 MDHEN and CDR2 SYDVKM. V lost 5 bases and J lost 3; bases outside the gene matches: 11. The CDR3 has 16 amino acids. This clone turned up a few times. The cohort comprised adults aged roughly 18 to 95 years residing in about two dozen US areas. The material sequenced was PBMCs or T cells enriched from blood (not recorded which). J is TRBJ1-1 and V is TRBV28, with 8 nucleotides matching TRBD1. The receptor's source is a woman in her forties with acute COVID-19. The CDR3 DNA reads as TGTGCCAGCAGTGGCAGTCCAGGGGGCGCTGACACTGAAGCTTTCTTT. This gives the protein CASSGSPGGADTEAFF.